Presented here are 7 T cell receptor beta chains from one specimen sequenced in a study of blood T cell repertoires in COVID-19. The protocol was immunoSEQ multiplex PCR, while the TCRdb copy is restricted to in-frame clones and leaves out a portion. This table has more than 95,000 clones, roughly 82% appearing once. Sequenced material: peripheral blood. All receptors derive from a man in his 60s with acute or convalescent COVID-19.

This clone appeared once. This chain joins TRBV7-9 and TRBJ1-6; D perhaps matches TRBD1 (5 bases). V lost 4 bases and J lost 10, with 8 bases in between. Germline assignment: CDR1 SEHNR and CDR2 FQNEAQ (reference sequence). The CDR3 loop spans 12 amino acids. The CDR3 loop is CASSSQGSPLHF. Here the CDR3 DNA reads TGTGCCAGCAGCTCGCAGGGATCACCCCTCCACTTT.

The chain carries TRBV27 and TRBJ1-4; D not certain. Germline lookup yields CDR1 MNHEY and CDR2 SMNVEV (reference sequence). This CDR3 region has 11 residues. The germline V and J ends were trimmed by 6 bases and 3 bases, with 2 bases remaining between them. The CDR3 bases are TGTGCCAGCAGCTCTAATGAAAAACTGTTTTTT. This gives the protein CASSSNEKLFF. Together with reference TRBV27 and TRBJ1-4, the CDR3 gives the full variable domain: EAQVTQNPRYLITVTGKKLTVTCSQNMNHEYMSWYRQDPGLGLRQIYYSMNVEVTDKGDVPEGYKVSRKEKRNFPLILESPSPNQTSLYFCASSSNEKLFFGSGTQLSVL.

J is TRBJ1-1 and V is TRBV12-5; tentative D call: TRBD1 (6 bases). Per the germline V gene, CDR1 is LGHNT and CDR2 is FRNRAP. The V gene lost 2 bases and the J gene lost 8 bases, with 12 bases spanning the gap. The CDR3 spans 13 residues. CDR3 sequence reads: CASGLWGRMEAFF. CDR3 nucleotide sequence: TGTGCTAGTGGTTTGTGGGGGCGCATGGAAGCTTTCTTT. The whole variable domain, filled in from reference TRBV12-5 and TRBJ1-1, reads DARVTQTPRHKVTEMGQEVTMRCQPILGHNTVFWYRQTMMQGLELLAYFRNRAPLDDSGMPKDRFSAEMPDATLATLKIQPSEPRDSAVYFCASGLWGRMEAFFGQGTRLTVV.

The chain carries TRBV11-3 and TRBJ2-5; 7 nucleotides agree with TRBD2. Per germline, CDR1 SGHNT and CDR2 YENEEA. The ends lost 1 base at V and 4 bases at J; junction bases unmatched: 0. This CDR3 region has 13 residues. This CDR3 reads CASSLGGGETQYF. The CDR3 DNA reads as TGTGCCAGCAGCTTAGGCGGGGGAGAGACCCAGTACTTC.

The genes are TRBV9 and TRBJ1-5; the match to TRBD1 covers 10 bases. J lost 1 base, V lost 4 bases, and 5 bases had no gene match. The CDR3 contains 16 residues. CDR1 is SGDLS, CDR2 YYNGEE, per germline. The CDR3 reads CASSLGTGVSNQPQHF. DNA of the CDR3: TGTGCCAGCAGCCTCGGGACAGGGGTGAGCAATCAGCCCCAGCATTTT.

V and J are TRBV20-1 and TRBJ2-2, with 7 positions matching TRBD1. The CDR3 is 15 residues long. Trimming cost V 3 bases and J 5 bases; bases outside gene matches: 9. Germline V CDR1 and CDR2: DFQATT, SNEGSKA (reference sequence). The CDR3 sequence is CSASTTGWATGELFF. The CDR3 DNA reads TGCAGTGCTAGTACGACAGGGTGGGCTACCGGGGAGCTGTTTTTT.

The V gene is TRBV11-2, the J gene TRBJ2-7, with TRBD1 matching over 12 bases. Germline CDR1 is SGHAT and CDR2 is FQNNGV. V trimming: 6 bases; J trimming: 0 bases; junction bases outside the gene matches: 9. The CDR3 spans 17 residues. CDR3 sequence (DNA): TGTGCCAGCAGTCCCCGGGACAGGGGGCACTACTCCTACGAGCAGTACTTC. This gives the protein CASSPRDRGHYSYEQYF. Full variable domain (missing parts from reference TRBV11-2 and TRBJ2-7): EAGVAQSPRYKIIEKRQSVAFWCNPISGHATLYWYQQILGQGPKLLIQFQNNGVVDDSQLPKDRFSAERLKGVDSTLKIQPAKLEDSAVYLCASSPRDRGHYSYEQYFGPGTRLTVT.